Listed below are T cell receptor beta chains from one sample, sequenced in a study of cytomegalovirus exposure and HLA in healthy donors. Sequencing was performed with immunoSEQ multiplex PCR; in TCRdb, only in-frame clones are kept and a portion is missing. The table lists 150,000 to 200,000 clones, roughly four fifths of them singletons. The sequenced sample was PBMCs. The source of these receptors is a woman under 30 in good health and CMV-seronegative. Each CDR3 is given with its conserved first and last residue. A D gene is named only where the DNA matches it firmly.

TRBJ2-1 TRBV11-2 17 NA CASSFFQMLAANNEQFF
TRBJ2-7 TRBV7-9 12 NA CASSPGGYEQYF
TRBJ2-3 TRBV4-2 18 TRBD2 CASSQDVARGGDGDTQYF
TRBJ1-2 TRBV6-5 13 NA CASKGTSGYGYTF
TRBJ2-7 TRBV4-1 15 NA CASSQGGRGVLEQYF
TRBJ2-1 TRBV7-2 14 NA CASSLGTGRAEQFF
TRBJ2-7 TRBV5-4 15 NA CASSPTGTLPYEQYF
TRBJ1-5 TRBV6-6 14 NA CASATVGTYQPQHF
TRBJ2-1 TRBV10-3 11 NA CATRRDNEQFF
TRBJ2-1 TRBV29-1 17 TRBD2 CSVEDLGLADPAYVQFF
TRBJ2-7 TRBV4-2 15 NA CASSQDPGVDYEQYF
TRBJ2-4 TRBV2 13 TRBD1 CASRGQGENIQYF
TRBJ1-3 TRBV4-2 15 TRBD1 CASSQQGAAGNTIYF
TRBJ1-5 TRBV4-1 16 NA CASSHPGGVSNQPQHF
NA TRBV6-1 12 NA CASSEYGVEQYF
TRBJ1-3 TRBV19 14 NA CASTQGHSGNTIYF
TRBJ1-1 TRBV18 18 TRBD1 CASSPLRQGVGMNTEAFF
TRBJ2-5 TRBV25-1 15 TRBD1 CASSAYRGSLETQYF
TRBJ1-1 TRBV6-5 13 NA CASSYNQGTEAFF
TRBJ2-7 TRBV10-3 15 TRBD2 CAISESASGAYEQYF
TRBJ2-7 TRBV19 14 NA CASSALRGVGEQYF
TRBJ2-5 TRBV28 17 NA CASSFLGRTKTQETQYF
TRBJ2-2 TRBV6-1 16 TRBD1 CASSASGQGNTGELFF
TRBJ2-3 TRBV30 15 NA CAWSVSGLGADTQYF
TRBJ2-7 TRBV4-1 15 NA CASTHSAEASYEQYF
TRBJ1-2 TRBV9 14 TRBD1 CASSGGTGEGGYTF
TRBJ2-5 TRBV4-1 13 NA CASSIAVPETQYF
TRBJ2-7 TRBV19 15 NA CASNLRGGQGNEQYF
TRBJ2-2 TRBV30 15 TRBD2 CAWTSGRPYTGELFF
TRBJ1-5 TRBV19 15 NA CASSIQAYSNQPQHF
TRBJ2-5 TRBV9 16 TRBD1 CASSVEGQGNWETQYF
TRBJ2-7 TRBV15 16 NA CATSRGWVDSGYEQYF
TRBJ1-2 TRBV11-1 15 TRBD1 CASSIRQGSSYGYTF
TRBJ2-2 TRBV6-5 15 NA CASSYSGVSTGELFF
TRBJ1-2 TRBV5-1 13 NA CASSLAGTTGYTF
TRBJ2-1 TRBV4-2 16 TRBD2 CASSHSAASGGREQFF
TRBJ2-1 TRBV27 14 TRBD1 CASSLDRGRGEQFF
TRBJ2-7 TRBV5-4 12 NA CASSSQGSEQYF
TRBJ2-5 TRBV12-5 19 TRBD1 CASGLVRGTGFVIGETQYF
TRBJ2-7 TRBV14 14 NA CASSPGHFSYEQYF
TRBJ1-1 TRBV25-1 16 NA CASSGDFDGAGGEAFF
TRBJ2-2 TRBV11-2 16 NA CASSRGGAGWTGELFF
TRBJ2-1 TRBV6-5 14 TRBD2 CASSYSGLANEQFF
TRBJ2-1 TRBV19 15 TRBD1 CASSPTTGVRYEQFF
TRBJ2-2 TRBV18 14 NA CASSPGASTGELFF
TRBJ2-1 TRBV9 15 TRBD2 CASSVSRGGPDEQFF
TRBJ2-7 TRBV7-9 17 TRBD2 CASSSRGGASGTYEQYF
TRBJ1-2 TRBV5-1 14 TRBD1 CASSPGQGNYGYTF
TRBJ1-2 TRBV6-1 15 TRBD1 CASSGGIDRVYGYTF
TRBJ1-2 TRBV18 14 TRBD1 CASSPPGTGGGYTF
TRBJ1-5 TRBV6-4 14 NA CASSVTQGNQPQHF
TRBJ2-2 TRBV5-1 15 NA CASSSGHTNTGELFF
TRBJ2-5 TRBV15 16 TRBD1 CATSRNKGTGPETQYF
TRBJ1-1 TRBV7-9 11 NA CSSSLGIEAFF
TRBJ1-5 TRBV7-8 15 NA CASSLSQGFNQPQHF
TRBJ1-2 TRBV28 15 TRBD1 CASSLRYRGSRGYTF
TRBJ2-1 TRBV11-3 17 NA CASSLDRLFRAGNEQFF